This T cell receptor beta chain comes out of a study of blood T cell repertoires in COVID-19. Study information: Researchers got acute and convalescent COVID-19 samples from the United States, Italy and Spain.

Germline values: CDR1 MDHEN, CDR2 SYDVKM. The V segment lost 4 bases and the J segment 0 bases; nucleotides outside the gene matches: 8. The CDR3 loop spans 17 amino acids. This clone was detected only a few times. Only in-frame clones appear in the TCRdb table, and some are missing; sequencing was by immunoSEQ multiplex PCR. The sample holds 120,000 to 150,000 clones, about four fifths seen once. The rearrangement joins TRBV28 to TRBJ1-3, with TRBD1 identical over 8 bases. Material for sequencing was peripheral blood. The receptor was isolated from a man aged 25 to 40 with COVID-19, enrolled during active disease. The CDR3 nucleotides are TGTGCCAGCAGTTGGGGTCAGGGGGCCCCCTCTGGAAACACCATATATTTT. Protein product: CASSWGQGAPSGNTIYF.